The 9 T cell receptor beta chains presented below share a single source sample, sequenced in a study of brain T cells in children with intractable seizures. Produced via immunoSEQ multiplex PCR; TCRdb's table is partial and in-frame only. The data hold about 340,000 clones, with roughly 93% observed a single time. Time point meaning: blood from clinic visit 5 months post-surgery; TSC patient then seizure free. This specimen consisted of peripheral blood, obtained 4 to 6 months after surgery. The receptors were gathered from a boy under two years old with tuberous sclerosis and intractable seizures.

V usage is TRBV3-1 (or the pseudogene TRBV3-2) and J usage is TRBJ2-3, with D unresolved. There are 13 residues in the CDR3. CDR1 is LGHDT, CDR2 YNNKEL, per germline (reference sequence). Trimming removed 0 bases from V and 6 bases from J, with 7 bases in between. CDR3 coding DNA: TGTGCCAGCAGCCAAGATCGATCCGATACGCAGTATTTT. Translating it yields CASSQDRSDTQYF.

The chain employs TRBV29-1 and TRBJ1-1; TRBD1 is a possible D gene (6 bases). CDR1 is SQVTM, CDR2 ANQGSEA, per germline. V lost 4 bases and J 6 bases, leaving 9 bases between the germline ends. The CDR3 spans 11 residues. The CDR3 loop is CSVVGGAEAFF. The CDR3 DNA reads TGCAGCGTTGTAGGGGGGGCTGAAGCTTTCTTT.

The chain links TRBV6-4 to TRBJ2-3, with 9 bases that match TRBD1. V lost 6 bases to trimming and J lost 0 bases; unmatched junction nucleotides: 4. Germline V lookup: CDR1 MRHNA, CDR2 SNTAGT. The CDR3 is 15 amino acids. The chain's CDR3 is CASSGQGLSTDTQYF. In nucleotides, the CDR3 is TGTGCCAGCAGCGGACAGGGGCTTAGCACAGATACGCAGTATTTT.

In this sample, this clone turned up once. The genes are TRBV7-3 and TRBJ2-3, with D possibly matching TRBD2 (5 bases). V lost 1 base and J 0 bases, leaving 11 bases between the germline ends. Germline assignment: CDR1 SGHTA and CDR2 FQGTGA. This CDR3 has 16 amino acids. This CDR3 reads CASSLKSRTSTDTQYF. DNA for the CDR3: TGTGCCAGCAGCTTAAAATCGAGGACTAGCACAGATACGCAGTATTTT.

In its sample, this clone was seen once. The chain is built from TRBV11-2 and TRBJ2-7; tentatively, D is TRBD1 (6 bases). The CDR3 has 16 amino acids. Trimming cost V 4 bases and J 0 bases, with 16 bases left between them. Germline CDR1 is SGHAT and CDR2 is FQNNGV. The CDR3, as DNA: TGTGCCAGCAGCTCCCTCAGGGGCCAAGACTCCTACGAGCAGTACTTC. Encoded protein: CASSSLRGQDSYEQYF. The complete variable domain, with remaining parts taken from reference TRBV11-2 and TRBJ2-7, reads EAGVAQSPRYKIIEKRQSVAFWCNPISGHATLYWYQQILGQGPKLLIQFQNNGVVDDSQLPKDRFSAERLKGVDSTLKIQPAKLEDSAVYLCASSSLRGQDSYEQYFGPGTRLTVT.

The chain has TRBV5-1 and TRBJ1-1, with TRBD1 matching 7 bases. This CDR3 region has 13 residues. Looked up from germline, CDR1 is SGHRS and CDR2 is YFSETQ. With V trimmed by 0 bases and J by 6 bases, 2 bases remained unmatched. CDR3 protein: CASSLDQGAEAFF. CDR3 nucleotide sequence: TGCGCCAGCAGCTTGGACCAGGGGGCTGAAGCTTTCTTT.

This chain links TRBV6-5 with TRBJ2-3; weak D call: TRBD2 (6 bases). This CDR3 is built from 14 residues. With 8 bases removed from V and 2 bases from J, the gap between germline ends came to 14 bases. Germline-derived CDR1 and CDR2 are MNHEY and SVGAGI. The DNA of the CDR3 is TGTGCCAGCCGCTGGGAGGTTACCACAGATACGCAGTATTTT. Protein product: CASRWEVTTDTQYF.

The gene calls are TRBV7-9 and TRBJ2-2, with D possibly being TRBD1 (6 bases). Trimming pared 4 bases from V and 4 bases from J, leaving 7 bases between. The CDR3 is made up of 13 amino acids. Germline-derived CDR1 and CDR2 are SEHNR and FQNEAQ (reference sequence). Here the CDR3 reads CASSWGPTGELFF. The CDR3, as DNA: TGTGCCAGCAGCTGGGGGCCCACCGGGGAGCTGTTTTTT.

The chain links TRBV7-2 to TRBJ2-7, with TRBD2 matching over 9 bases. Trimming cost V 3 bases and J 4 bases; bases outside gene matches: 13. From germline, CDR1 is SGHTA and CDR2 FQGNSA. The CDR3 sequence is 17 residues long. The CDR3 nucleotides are TGTGCCAGCAGCTTCCTGGGGGCCCCTAGCGGGACTTACGAGCAGTACTTC. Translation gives CASSFLGAPSGTYEQYF.